One T cell receptor beta chain is described in this entry. This clonotype appeared a few times. Its target antigen remains unknown. Per-nucleotide qualities are absent, and no much larger clonotype sits a single base away. Preparation of the library involved 5' RACE. The sequencer listed for this sample is NextSeq 500. To correct for sequencing error and PCR bias, the TCR library protocol tagged individual cDNA molecules with unique molecular identifiers. Both TCR alpha and beta chains were sequenced, and tight co-correlation was observed between alpha and beta sequence abundances in each sample. Turning to the authors' computational methods: V gene, J gene and CDR3 annotation of TCR sequences was performed with Decombinator V4. Expanded TCRs were defined as changing significantly between any two time points under a Poisson model with p below 0.0001. Abundances of TCRs were expressed as counts per million after normalisation to the total number of TCRs sequenced in each sample. TRAV1-2 paired with TRAJ12, TRAJ20 or TRAJ33 defined MAIT TCRs, while TRAV10 paired with TRAJ18 defined iNKT TCRs. VDJdb, accessed 1 November 2021, was searched for CMV, EBV and SARS-CoV-2 annotated TCRs, excluding TCRs annotated for multiple antigens. TCRdb redid the processing of the public reads, applying fastp at Q25 and MiXCR, and retained in-frame beta chains. Here each entry gathers all rows of one CDR3 protein and keeps the most common genes and DNA. V and J calls and clone size were set by TCRdb, not the authors. This sample is represented by 25,000 to 35,000 distinct CDR3 sequences; around 5.4% of them were singletons. The ten largest clones add up to approximately 5.2% of the sample.

V is clipped by 6 bases and J by 2 bases, and the sequence between their germline boundaries is 11 bases long. Reading from cysteine to phenylalanine, the CDR3 counts 14 amino acids. The read is trimmed to its CDR3 DNA, 42 bases read in frame from base 1. Sequences MNHEY (CDR1) and SVGAGI (CDR2) are obtained from the germline V gene. The data were taken from a study of early T cells in non-severe SARS-CoV-2 infection (dated by TCRdb to about 2021). About the study as a whole: Because TCR sequencing relied on bulk RNA taken from unsorted whole blood, pairing of alpha and beta chains was not possible.

The study was a case-control design nested within a healthcare worker cohort in London, UK, with weekly nasopharyngeal swab PCR tests and blood sampling. Healthcare workers were enrolled in the week of the UK lockdown, from 23 to 31 March 2020, and were followed every week for up to roughly 15 weeks. On the study overall, not on this receptor specifically: VDJdb matching was skewed toward anti-spike CD8 responses and likely underestimated virus-specific expansions, missing private and CD4 specificities.

The TCR comes from an adult who was a healthcare worker with PCR-confirmed SARS-CoV-2 infection or an uninfected control (not recorded which). The sequence is built from TRBV6-5 and TRBJ1-3, with TRBD1 as a weak D call on 5 bases. Specimen: whole blood. The bases read TGTGCCAGCAGCCCTCGGGGACCTGGAAACACCATATATTTT. This encodes CASSPRGPGNTIYF.